What follows is one T cell receptor (beta chain) and its context. The entry originates in a study of blood T cell repertoires in COVID-19. Sequenced by immunoSEQ multiplex PCR; TCRdb stores in-frame clones only, minus some. The sample has under 150,000 clones, around 88% seen once; the top ten hold around 19%. The CDR3 loop spans 17 amino acids. CDR1 is LNHDA, CDR2 SQIVND, per germline (reference sequence). The V gene end was trimmed by 1 base and the J gene end by 4 bases; junction bases not matched to a gene: 9. Sample: peripheral blood. This receptor was taken from a man between 45 and 60 years old with active or convalescent COVID-19. The V and J genes are TRBV19 and TRBJ2-1, with TRBD1 matching over 8 bases. For the CDR3, the DNA is TGTGCCAGTAGTATAGGTAGGGACAGGAGGAAATACAATGAGCAGTTCTTC. Translating it yields CASSIGRDRRKYNEQFF.